A single sample is the source of the 19 T cell receptor beta chains below, sequenced in a study of shared clonotypes between healthy human individuals. Sequencing used immunoSEQ multiplex PCR; TCRdb keeps in-frame clones, though not all of them. The sample lists over a million clones, roughly 96% occurring once. The specimen sequenced was naive CD4+ T cells sorted from blood. As for subset: CD45RA+ positively selected. These receptor sequences come from a young man in good health.

The chain carries TRBV28 and TRBJ1-1; D gene unclear. This CDR3 comprises 12 residues. Per germline, CDR1 MDHEN and CDR2 SYDVKM. Trimming shortened V by 8 bases and J by 2 bases, and 9 bases separated the two germline ends. Written as DNA, the CDR3 is TGTGCCAGCGGAGACGTTAACACTGAAGCTTTCTTT. It encodes CASGDVNTEAFF.

This chain's CDR3 is CASSLEQPGNTGELFF. CDR3 bases: TGTGCCAGCAGCCTGGAGCAACCAGGGAACACCGGGGAGCTGTTTTTT. The chain couples TRBV7-3 to TRBJ2-2; D not certain. V was clipped by 5 bases and J by 1 base, with 14 bases between them. The CDR3 sequence is 16 residues long. Per the germline V gene, CDR1 is SGHTA and CDR2 is FQGTGA.

The V and J genes are TRBV19 and TRBJ2-4, with 8 bases matching TRBD1. There are 15 residues in the CDR3. V lost 3 bases, J lost 3 bases, and 4 bases stayed unmatched. CDR1 and CDR2 from the germline V gene are LNHDA and SQIVND (reference sequence). CDR3 DNA sequence: TGTGCCAGTAGTATGGACGACAGGGGCAAAAACATTCAGTACTTC. Encoded protein: CASSMDDRGKNIQYF.

This clone has only one observation. V is TRBV15 and J is TRBJ2-2; 8 bases align to TRBD1. The germline CDR1 and CDR2 sequences are LNHNV and YYDKDF (reference sequence). The CDR3 spans 15 residues. Unmatched junction bases numbered 5, after V lost 5 bases and J lost 3 bases. CDR3 sequence reads: CATSDRGWDTGELFF. As DNA, the CDR3 is TGTGCCACCAGCGACAGGGGCTGGGACACCGGGGAGCTGTTTTTT.

This clone was counted a single time. This rearrangement joins TRBV5-5 to TRBJ2-7; 7 bases line up with TRBD1. Germline V lookup: CDR1 SGHKS, CDR2 YYEKEE (reference sequence). Trimming took 4 bases from V and 2 from J; bases not matched to a gene: 3. This CDR3 has 13 residues. CDR3 DNA: TGTGCCAGCAGCAGGGACAGAACCTACGAGCAGTACTTC. Residues: CASSRDRTYEQYF.

V and J are TRBV9 and TRBJ2-1; a possible D gene is TRBD1 (6 bases). The germline V and J ends were trimmed by 0 bases and 3 bases, with 13 bases remaining between them. The CDR3 has 16 amino acids. From germline, CDR1 is SGDLS and CDR2 YYNGEE. The DNA for the CDR3 is TGTGCCAGCAGCGTAGCTCCAGGGACAAACTACAATGAGCAGTTCTTC. Its protein product is CASSVAPGTNYNEQFF.

V is TRBV5-8 and J is TRBJ2-7, with 9 positions matching TRBD1. With V trimmed by 0 bases and J by 3 bases, 4 bases remained unmatched. CDR3 length: 15 residues. Germline V lookup: CDR1 SGHTS, CDR2 YDEGEE. The CDR3 loop is CASSLAATGGYEQYF. Written as DNA, the CDR3 is TGTGCCAGCAGCTTGGCAGCGACAGGGGGCTACGAGCAGTACTTC.

The J gene is TRBJ2-3, the V gene TRBV13, with 9 bases aligning to TRBD2. The CDR3 spans 15 residues. The junction had 4 bases not matched to a gene; V was cut back by 4 bases and J by 2 bases. Germline V gene data show CDR1 as PRHDT and CDR2 as FYEKMQ (reference sequence). The DNA for the CDR3 is TGTGCCAGCAGCTCACTAGCGGGCTCCACAGATACGCAGTATTTT. This sequence encodes CASSSLAGSTDTQYF.

The V call is TRBV28, the J call TRBJ1-3; D not resolved. Trimming left V 8 bases short and J 0 bases short, with 11 bases between. Germline V gives CDR1 MDHEN, CDR2 SYDVKM. The CDR3 has 14 residues. The CDR3 spells CASLELSSGNTIYF. The CDR3 DNA is TGTGCCAGCCTCGAGTTGAGCTCTGGAAACACCATATATTTT.

This rearrangement joins TRBV14 to TRBJ1-2; D is ambiguous. The CDR3 is 15 amino acids. Germline V CDR1 and CDR2: SGHDN, FVKESK. V gave up 3 bases and J gave up 0 bases, with 11 bases separating them. As DNA, the CDR3 is TGTGCCAGCAGCCACCTCCCGGGGACTAACTATGGCTACACCTTC. Translated: CASSHLPGTNYGYTF.

The V call is TRBV27, the J call TRBJ2-1; 13 positions agree with TRBD2. V lost 5 bases and J lost 11; bases outside the gene matches: 6. The CDR3 is 14 amino acids. In germline, CDR1 is MNHEY, CDR2 SMNVEV (reference sequence). The CDR3 sequence is CASSPRTSGSQQFF. The CDR3 DNA reads TGTGCCAGCAGTCCGCGGACTAGCGGGAGTCAGCAGTTCTTC.

V and J are TRBV7-9 and TRBJ2-1; no clear D. The CDR3 contains 15 residues. V lost 5 bases to trimming and J lost 4 bases, with 15 bases between them. Germline loops: CDR1 SEHNR, CDR2 FQNEAQ (reference sequence). The CDR3 loop is CASSQGPLDYNEQFF. For the CDR3, the DNA is TGTGCCAGCAGCCAAGGACCCCTTGATTACAATGAGCAGTTCTTC.

V is TRBV29-1 and J is TRBJ2-7, with 11 bases that match TRBD1. The CDR3 consists of 14 residues. Trimming cost V 6 bases and J 2 bases; bases outside gene matches: 6. Germline CDR1 SQVTM, CDR2 ANQGSEA. CDR3 residues: CSVTPGQGAYEQYF. CDR3 nucleotide sequence: TGCAGCGTAACCCCGGGACAGGGGGCCTACGAGCAGTACTTC.

A word on this clone: Different DNA sequences within this sample yield the same CDR3. The rearrangement links TRBV6-5 to TRBJ2-5, with TRBD2 identical over 13 bases. Germline CDR1 is MNHEY and CDR2 is SVGAGI. There are 15 residues in the CDR3. With 6 bases clipped from V and 5 bases from J, the junction kept 6 bases outside the gene matches. CDR3 in amino acids: CASSLGLAGVETQYF. The CDR3 bases are TGTGCCAGCAGCCTCGGACTAGCGGGAGTTGAGACCCAGTACTTC.

In the case of this clone: This same CDR3 is encoded by further DNA sequences in the sample. V and J are TRBV7-2 and TRBJ1-1; no definite D call. Germline V gives CDR1 SGHTA, CDR2 FQGNSA. The CDR3 loop spans 13 amino acids. Trimming removed 1 base at V and 0 bases at J, with 3 bases between. This chain's CDR3 is CASSLVVNTEAFF. DNA of the CDR3: TGTGCCAGCAGCTTAGTCGTGAACACTGAAGCTTTCTTT. The entire variable domain, with the rest obtained from reference TRBV7-2 and TRBJ1-1, is as follows: GAGVSQSPSNKVTEKGKDVELRCDPISGHTALYWYRQSLGQGLEFLIYFQGNSAPDKSGLPSDRFSAERTGGSVSTLTIQRTQQEDSAVYLCASSLVVNTEAFFGQGTRLTVV.

The chain recombines TRBV27 with TRBJ2-2; 11 bases map to TRBD2. Germline V gives CDR1 MNHEY, CDR2 SMNVEV (reference sequence). The J segment lost 6 bases and the V segment lost 4 bases, leaving 19 bases of the junction unmatched. The CDR3 runs 20 residues. This CDR3 is CASSSRTGMKVAGGSGELFF. The DNA for the CDR3 is TGTGCCAGCAGTTCACGGACAGGGATGAAGGTAGCGGGAGGGTCCGGGGAGCTGTTTTTT.

The CDR3 loop is CASSAGTGGPTNEKLFF. CDR3 bases: TGTGCCAGCAGCGCCGGGACAGGGGGCCCAACTAATGAAAAACTGTTTTTT. The rearrangement joins TRBV7-2 to TRBJ1-4, with TRBD1 matching 12 bases. The V segment lost 5 bases and the J segment 0 bases; nucleotides outside the gene matches: 4. Germline V lookup: CDR1 SGHTA, CDR2 FQGNSA. This CDR3 is 17 amino acids long.

This clone was seen just once. The chain links TRBV9 to TRBJ1-1; D possibly corresponds to TRBD1 (5 bases). CDR3 size: 15 residues. The V gene lost 0 bases and the J gene lost 5 bases, with 14 bases spanning the gap. Germline loops: CDR1 SGDLS, CDR2 YYNGEE. The CDR3 DNA reads as TGTGCCAGCAGCGTAGTAATCGGGGGTTGGACTGAAGCTTTCTTT. It codes for CASSVVIGGWTEAFF.

The chain employs TRBV18 and TRBJ1-1; perhaps TRBD1 as D (5 bases). The CDR3 is 15 amino acids. The V gene's germline CDR1 is KGHSH and CDR2 LQKENI. V was pared by 3 bases and J by 5 bases, with 16 bases between. The DNA for the CDR3 is TGTGCCAGCTCACCCTCCGGGGCGCCGGAAACTGAAGCTTTCTTT. As protein: CASSPSGAPETEAFF.